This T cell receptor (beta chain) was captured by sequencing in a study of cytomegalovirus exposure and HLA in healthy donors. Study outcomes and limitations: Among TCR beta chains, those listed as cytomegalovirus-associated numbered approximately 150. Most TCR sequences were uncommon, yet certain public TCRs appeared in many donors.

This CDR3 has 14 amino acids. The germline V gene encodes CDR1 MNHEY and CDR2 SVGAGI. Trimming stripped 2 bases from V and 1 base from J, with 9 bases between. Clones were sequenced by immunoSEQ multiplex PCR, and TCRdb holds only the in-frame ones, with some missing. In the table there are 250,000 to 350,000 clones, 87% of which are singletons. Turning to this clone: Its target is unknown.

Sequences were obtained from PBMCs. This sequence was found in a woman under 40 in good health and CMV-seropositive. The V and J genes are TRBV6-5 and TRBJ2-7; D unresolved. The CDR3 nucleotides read TGTGCCAGCAGTTACGGGCGTACATCCTACGAGCAGTACTTC. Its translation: CASSYGRTSYEQYF.